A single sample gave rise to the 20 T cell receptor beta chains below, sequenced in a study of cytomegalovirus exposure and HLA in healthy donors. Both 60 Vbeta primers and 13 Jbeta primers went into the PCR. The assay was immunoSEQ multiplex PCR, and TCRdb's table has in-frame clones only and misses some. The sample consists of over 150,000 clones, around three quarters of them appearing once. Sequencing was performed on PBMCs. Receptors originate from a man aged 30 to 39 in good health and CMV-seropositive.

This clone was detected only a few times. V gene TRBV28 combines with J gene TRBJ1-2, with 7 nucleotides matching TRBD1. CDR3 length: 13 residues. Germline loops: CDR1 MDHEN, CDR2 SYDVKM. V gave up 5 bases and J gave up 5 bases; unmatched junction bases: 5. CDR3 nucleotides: TGTGCCAGCAGTCTAGGGACAGCTTATGGCTACACCTTC. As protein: CASSLGTAYGYTF.

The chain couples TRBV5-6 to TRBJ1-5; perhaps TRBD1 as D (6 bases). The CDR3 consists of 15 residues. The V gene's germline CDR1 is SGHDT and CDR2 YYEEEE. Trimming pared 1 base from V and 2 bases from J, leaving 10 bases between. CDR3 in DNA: TGTGCCAGCAGCTTGATGGGGGCGGGCAATCAGCCCCAGCATTTT. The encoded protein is CASSLMGAGNQPQHF.

CDR3 bases: TGTGCCAGCAGCTTGGAAAGGACTTCCTACGAGCAGTACTTC. Its translation is CASSLERTSYEQYF. The chain employs TRBV5-5 and TRBJ2-7; a possible D gene is TRBD2 (5 bases). Germline V CDR1 and CDR2: SGHKS, YYEKEE (reference sequence). This CDR3 is 14 amino acids long. The V gene lost 0 bases and the J gene lost 1 base, with 8 bases spanning the gap.

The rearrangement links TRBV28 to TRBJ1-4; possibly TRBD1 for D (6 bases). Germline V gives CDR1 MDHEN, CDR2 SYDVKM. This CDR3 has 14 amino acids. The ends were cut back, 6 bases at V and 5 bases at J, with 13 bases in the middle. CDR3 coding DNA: TGTGCCAGCAGCATGACAGGTGCCAATGAAAAACTGTTTTTT. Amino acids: CASSMTGANEKLFF.

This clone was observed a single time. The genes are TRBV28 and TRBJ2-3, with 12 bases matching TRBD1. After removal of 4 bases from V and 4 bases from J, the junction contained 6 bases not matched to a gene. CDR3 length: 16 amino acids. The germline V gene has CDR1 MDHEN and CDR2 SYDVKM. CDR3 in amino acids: CASSSPGTGGSDTQYF. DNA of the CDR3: TGTGCCAGCAGTTCTCCCGGGACAGGGGGCTCAGATACGCAGTATTTT.

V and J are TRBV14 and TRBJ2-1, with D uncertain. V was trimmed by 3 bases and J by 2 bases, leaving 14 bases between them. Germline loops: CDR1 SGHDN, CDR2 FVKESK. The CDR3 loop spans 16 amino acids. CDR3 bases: TGTGCCAGCAGCCAGGTTGCAGGCCGAACCTACAATGAGCAGTTCTTC. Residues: CASSQVAGRTYNEQFF.

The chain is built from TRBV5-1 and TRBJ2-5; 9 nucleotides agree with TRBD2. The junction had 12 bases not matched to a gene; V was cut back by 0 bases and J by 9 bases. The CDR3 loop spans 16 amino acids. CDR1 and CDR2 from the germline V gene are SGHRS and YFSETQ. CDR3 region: CASSLGASGDPGAQYF. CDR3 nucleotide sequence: TGCGCCAGCAGCTTGGGGGCTAGCGGGGACCCCGGGGCCCAGTACTTC.

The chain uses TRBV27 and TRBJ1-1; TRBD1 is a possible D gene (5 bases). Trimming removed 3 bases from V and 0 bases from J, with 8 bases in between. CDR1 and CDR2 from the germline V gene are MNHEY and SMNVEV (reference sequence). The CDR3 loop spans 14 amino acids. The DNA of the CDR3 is TGTGCCAGCAGTTTTTCAGGGATGAACACTGAAGCTTTCTTT. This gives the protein CASSFSGMNTEAFF.

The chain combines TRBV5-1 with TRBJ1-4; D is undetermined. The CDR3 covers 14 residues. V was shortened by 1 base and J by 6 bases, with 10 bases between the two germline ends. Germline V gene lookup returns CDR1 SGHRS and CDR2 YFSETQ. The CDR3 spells CASSLIAEDEKLFF. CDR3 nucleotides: TGCGCCAGCAGCTTGATAGCGGAGGATGAAAAACTGTTTTTT.

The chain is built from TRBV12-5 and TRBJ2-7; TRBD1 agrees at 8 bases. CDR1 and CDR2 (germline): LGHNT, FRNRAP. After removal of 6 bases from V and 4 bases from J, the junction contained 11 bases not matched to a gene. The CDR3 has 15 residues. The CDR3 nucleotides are TGTGCTAGTGGCCATCGACAGGGGTTGAGGTACGAGCAGTACTTC. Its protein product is CASGHRQGLRYEQYF.

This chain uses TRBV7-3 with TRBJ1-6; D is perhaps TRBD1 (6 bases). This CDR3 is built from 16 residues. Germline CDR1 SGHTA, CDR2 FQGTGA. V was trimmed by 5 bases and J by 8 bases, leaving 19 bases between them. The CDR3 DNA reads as TGTGCCAGCAGCGAGAATAGCCCAGGGGTGGATTCACCCCTCCACTTT. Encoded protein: CASSENSPGVDSPLHF.

CDR3 sequence: CASSLDGPAGEETQYF. CDR3 nucleotide sequence: TGTGCCAGCAGCTTAGATGGTCCAGCGGGGGAAGAGACCCAGTACTTC. The chain has TRBV11-2 and TRBJ2-5; 8 bases map to TRBD2. CDR1 is SGHAT, CDR2 FQNNGV, per germline. The junction had 6 bases not matched to a gene; V was cut back by 0 bases and J by 3 bases. CDR3 size: 16 residues.

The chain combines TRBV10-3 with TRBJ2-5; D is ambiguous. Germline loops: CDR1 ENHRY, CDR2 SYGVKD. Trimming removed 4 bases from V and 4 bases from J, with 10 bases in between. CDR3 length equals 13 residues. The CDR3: CAISATERETQYF. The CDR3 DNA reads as TGTGCCATCAGTGCGACTGAGAGAGAGACCCAGTACTTC.

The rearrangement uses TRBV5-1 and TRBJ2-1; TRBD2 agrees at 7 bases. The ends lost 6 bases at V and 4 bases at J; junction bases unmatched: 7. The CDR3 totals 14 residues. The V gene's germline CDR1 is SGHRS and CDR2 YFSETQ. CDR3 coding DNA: TGCGCCAGCAAACAACGGGGAGGGTACAATGAGCAGTTCTTC. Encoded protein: CASKQRGGYNEQFF.

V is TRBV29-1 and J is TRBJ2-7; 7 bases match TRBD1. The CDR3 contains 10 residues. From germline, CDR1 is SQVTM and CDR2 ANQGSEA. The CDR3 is CSTGVDEQYF. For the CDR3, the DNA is TGCAGTACAGGGGTAGATGAGCAGTACTTC.

CDR3 region: CASSLTGPYSNQPQHF. CDR3 in DNA: TGCGCCAGCAGCTTGACAGGGCCGTATAGCAATCAGCCCCAGCATTTT. The chain couples TRBV5-1 to TRBJ1-5, with a weak D call TRBD1 (6 bases). Trimming cost V 1 base and J 0 bases, with 11 bases left between them. The CDR3 runs to 16 residues. CDR1 SGHRS and CDR2 YFSETQ come from the germline V gene.

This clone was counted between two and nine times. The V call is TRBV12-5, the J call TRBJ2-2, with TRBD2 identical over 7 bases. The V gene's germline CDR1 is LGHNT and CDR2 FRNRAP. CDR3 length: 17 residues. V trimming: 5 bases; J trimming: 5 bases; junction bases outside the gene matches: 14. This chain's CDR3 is CASGQPWGGVGTGELFF. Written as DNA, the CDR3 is TGTGCTAGTGGTCAACCCTGGGGAGGGGTAGGAACCGGGGAGCTGTTTTTT.

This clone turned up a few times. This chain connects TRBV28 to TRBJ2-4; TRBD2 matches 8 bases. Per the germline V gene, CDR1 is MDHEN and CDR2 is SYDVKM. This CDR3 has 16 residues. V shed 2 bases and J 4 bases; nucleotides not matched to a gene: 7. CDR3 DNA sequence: TGTGCCAGCAGTTTACCCGACAGCGGGGGAAAAAACATTCAGTACTTC. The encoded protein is CASSLPDSGGKNIQYF.

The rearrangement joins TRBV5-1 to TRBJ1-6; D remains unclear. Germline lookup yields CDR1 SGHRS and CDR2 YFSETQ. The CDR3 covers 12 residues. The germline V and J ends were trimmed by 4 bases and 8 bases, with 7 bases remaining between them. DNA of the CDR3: TGCGCCAGCAGCGAACTCGATTCACCCCTCCACTTT. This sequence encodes CASSELDSPLHF.

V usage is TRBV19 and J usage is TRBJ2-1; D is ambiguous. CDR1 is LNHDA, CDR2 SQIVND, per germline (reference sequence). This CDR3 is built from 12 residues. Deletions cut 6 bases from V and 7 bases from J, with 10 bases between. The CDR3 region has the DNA TGTGCCAGTAGCCCTACACAGAATGAGCAGTTCTTC. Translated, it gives CASSPTQNEQFF.